This T cell receptor (beta chain) was documented in a study of regulatory T cells in long-lasting Graves disease. Findings of the study overall: When disease was persistent, TRBV28, TRBJ1-2 and TRBJ2-5 were the favored segments.

With iRepertoire HTBI primers and Arm-PCR of CDR3 regions, TCR beta libraries were built. In TCRdb, the multiplex PCR reads were re-called with MiXCR into one record per CDR3 protein. The sample has about 530,000 distinct CDR3 sequences; about 16% are singletons. CDR1 LNHDA and CDR2 SQIVND come from the germline V gene (reference sequence). CDR3 length equals 15 residues. V lost 6 bases to trimming and J lost 2 bases, with 15 bases between them. Regarding time point: newly diagnosed GD, antithyroid drugs for less than 3 months. After RNA was extracted from PBMCs, the TCR library was made from it. One endocrinology department in Xi'an, China, was where patients came from. In the case of this clonotype: Its target is not known.

The sample also formed part of further work on T cells in Graves' hyperthyroidism and ophthalmopathy. As that report states: Based on clinical symptoms, serum thyroxine and TRAb, thyroid ultrasound and orbital computed tomography, diagnoses were reached. With the HTBI primer set, the TCR CDR3 went through a first round of RT-PCR.

The V call is TRBV19, the J call TRBJ2-3; D may be TRBD2 (5 bases). This sample comprised peripheral blood mononuclear cells (PBMCs), obtained at new diagnosis, from a patient treated with antithyroid drugs. This clonotype originated in a middle-aged woman with Graves disease. As DNA, the CDR3 is TGTGCCAGTAGCGATATCCCAGCGGTCACAGATACGCAGTATTTT. Translating it yields CASSDIPAVTDTQYF.